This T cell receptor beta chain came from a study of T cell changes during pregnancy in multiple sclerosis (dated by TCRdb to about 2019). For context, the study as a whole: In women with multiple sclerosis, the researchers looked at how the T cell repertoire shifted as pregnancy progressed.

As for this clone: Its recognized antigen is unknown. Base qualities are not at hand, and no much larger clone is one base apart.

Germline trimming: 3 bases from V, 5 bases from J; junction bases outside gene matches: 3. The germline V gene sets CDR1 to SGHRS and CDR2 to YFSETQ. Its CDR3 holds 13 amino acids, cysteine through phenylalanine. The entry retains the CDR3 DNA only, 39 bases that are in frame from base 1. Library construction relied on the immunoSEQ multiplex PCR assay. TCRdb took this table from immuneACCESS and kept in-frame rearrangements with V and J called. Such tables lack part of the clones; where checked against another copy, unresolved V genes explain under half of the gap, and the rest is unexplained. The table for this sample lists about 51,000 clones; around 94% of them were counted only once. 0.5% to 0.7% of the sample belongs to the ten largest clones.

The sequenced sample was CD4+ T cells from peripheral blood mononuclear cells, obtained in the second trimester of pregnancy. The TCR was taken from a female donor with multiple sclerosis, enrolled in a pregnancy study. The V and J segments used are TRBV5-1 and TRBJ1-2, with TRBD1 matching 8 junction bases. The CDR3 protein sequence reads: CASSSRQGYGYTF. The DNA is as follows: TGCGCCAGCAGCTCCCGACAGGGGTATGGCTACACCTTC.